The clone carrying this T cell receptor (beta chain) was seen once. The V end lost 0 bases, the J end lost 3 bases, and 12 bases lay between the germline ends. CDR1 and CDR2 from the germline V gene are MNHEY and SVGAGI. The CDR3 spans 16 residues. The sample is drawn from a study of blood T cell repertoires in COVID-19. TCRdb's table, derived via immunoSEQ multiplex PCR, lists solely in-frame clones and lacks some. This repertoire shows roughly 160,000 clones, roughly 88% found once; its top ten account for over 10%. The source is a woman between 55 and 75 years old who had recovered from COVID-19. The rearrangement links TRBV6-5 to TRBJ2-1; D possibly corresponds to TRBD1 (6 bases). The sample comprised PBMCs or T cells enriched from blood (not recorded which). CDR3 residues: CASSYSIGRGYNEQFF. The CDR3 DNA reads TGTGCCAGCAGTTACTCGATCGGCAGGGGCTACAATGAGCAGTTCTTC.